This entry features one TCR beta chain sequence. TCRdb's copy holds only in-frame clones and misses some; the assay was immunoSEQ multiplex PCR. The table shows 190,000 or so clones, with about 85% occurring only once. The data originate from a study of blood T cell repertoires in COVID-19. About the study: The United States, Italy and Spain were the sources of the acute and convalescent COVID-19 samples.

Trimming removed 1 base from V and 6 bases from J; junction bases left unmatched: 14. The CDR3 runs 17 residues. Germline CDR1 reads KGHSH; CDR2 reads LQKENI. The receptor comes from a woman older than 75 with acute or convalescent COVID-19. The chain has TRBV18 and TRBJ1-2; 7 bases are shared with TRBD1. Material: peripheral blood. The CDR3 reads CASSPQMGQTVSDGYTF. The CDR3 DNA follows: TGTGCCAGCTCACCACAAATGGGACAGACCGTATCAGATGGCTACACCTTC.